These 15 T cell receptor beta chains were all obtained from the same sample, sequenced in a study of blood T cells in healthy people across ages. The authors ran a second PCR of roughly 6 to 11 cycles using a sample-barcoded 5' primer and a J-beta primer mix. From the 5' RACE reads, TCRdb called clonotypes with MiXCR, one entry per CDR3 protein. The table has fewer than 1,200,000 distinct CDR3 sequences, roughly 24% seen once. The same data also went into a second study, on T cells of mothers and their children.

The material sequenced was blood. Receptors were obtained from a girl aged 2-10 years in good health.

This clonotype has just a few counts. The gene calls are TRBV6-1 and TRBJ2-7, with a tentative D call TRBD1 (6 bases). This CDR3 is built from 15 residues. Trimming left V 5 bases short and J 1 base short, with 15 bases between. The germline V gene encodes CDR1 MNHNS and CDR2 SASEGT. The CDR3 coding sequence is TGTGCCAGCAGTTGGGTACAGGGAGCTTCCTACGAGCAGTACTTC. Encoded protein: CASSWVQGASYEQYF.

The V and J genes are TRBV5-8 and TRBJ2-3; D unresolved. Germline loops: CDR1 SGHTS, CDR2 YDEGEE. The CDR3 spans 14 residues. V lost 2 bases and J lost 2, with 9 bases in between. The CDR3 DNA sequence: TGTGCCAGCAGCTTTTTATACCCCACAGATACGCAGTATTTT. It is translated as CASSFLYPTDTQYF.

The chain uses TRBV29-1 and TRBJ1-2; D remains unclear. Trimming cost V 3 bases and J 5 bases, with 19 bases left between them. Germline values: CDR1 SQVTM, CDR2 ANQGSEA. There are 15 residues in the CDR3. The DNA of the CDR3 is TGCAGCGTTGAGGATCTTAATCGCGTAGGATATGGCTACACCTTC. Translation gives CSVEDLNRVGYGYTF.

J is TRBJ2-5 and V is TRBV27; 8 positions match TRBD2. With the DNA end fitting TRBJ2-1 better, the J assignment may be wrong. Germline V CDR1 and CDR2: MNHEY, SMNVEV (reference sequence). The CDR3 loop spans 17 amino acids. The CDR3 DNA reads as TGTGCCAGCACCACTTATAGCGGGACTCACCTTAACAATGAGCAGTTCTTC. It translates to CASTTYSGTHLNNEQFF.

The V and J genes are TRBV20-1 and TRBJ2-1; 9 bases map to TRBD2. Unmatched junction bases numbered 9, after V lost 6 bases and J lost 6 bases. The germline gives CDR1 DFQATT, CDR2 SNEGSKA (reference sequence). The CDR3 totals 14 residues. CDR3 amino acids: CSAPPGLAPNEQFF. The CDR3 nucleotides are TGCAGTGCCCCACCGGGACTAGCACCCAATGAGCAGTTCTTC.

This clonotype has only a few counts. The CDR3: CSARDIRGSDTQYF. The CDR3 DNA sequence: TGCAGTGCTAGAGATATCAGGGGCTCAGATACGCAGTATTTT. The rearrangement links TRBV20-1 to TRBJ2-3; D is perhaps TRBD1 (6 bases). This CDR3 is built from 14 residues. Germline loops: CDR1 DFQATT, CDR2 SNEGSKA (reference sequence). The V end was cut by 0 bases, the J end by 4 bases, with 11 bases between.

CDR3 nucleotides: TGTGCCATTAGGACAAATAGCAATCAGCCCCAGCATTTT. This encodes CAIRTNSNQPQHF. The rearrangement uses TRBV12-3 or TRBV12-4 and TRBJ1-5, with D possibly being TRBD1 (5 bases). Deletions cut 10 bases from V and 0 bases from J, with 10 bases between. The CDR3 contains 13 residues.

This clonotype has only a few counts. The J gene is TRBJ2-1, the V gene TRBV7-3; no firm D call. The J call may be incorrect, as the DNA end agrees better with TRBJ2-7. CDR3 length equals 13 residues. Germline V CDR1 and CDR2: SGHTA, FQGTGA. Here the CDR3 reads CASSASPGYEQYF. As DNA, the CDR3 is TGTGCCAGCAGCGCATCGCCGGGTTACGAGCAGTACTTC.

The table lists this clonotype with a few counts. The conserved phenylalanine or tryptophan normally closing the CDR3 is absent here, so this likely arose from a read error. The limits of the CDR3 on the DNA are not certain, so only TCRdb's listed CDR3 is given. The V and J genes are TRBV29-1 and TRBJ2-5; the table's D gene call, TRBD1, was not cross checked with the DNA. CDR1 and CDR2 from the germline V gene are SQVTM and ANQGSEA. Including both end residues, the CDR3 is 11 amino acids long. The CDR3 sequence: CSVEDSPPYAL.

This clonotype was detected only a few times. The rearrangement uses TRBV29-1 and TRBJ2-3; 11 nucleotides line up with TRBD2. The length of the CDR3 is 15 residues. J lost 6 bases, V lost 7 bases, and 12 bases had no gene match. Germline values: CDR1 SQVTM, CDR2 ANQGSEA. The CDR3: CSDGTSGATGDTQYF. The CDR3 nucleotides read TGCAGCGATGGGACTAGCGGAGCCACAGGGGATACGCAGTATTTT.

This clonotype has just a few counts. The rearrangement joins TRBV29-1 to TRBJ2-7; D is possibly TRBD1 or TRBD2 (5 bases each). Deletions cut 6 bases from V and 0 bases from J, with 12 bases between. The CDR3 extends over 13 amino acids. Germline values: CDR1 SQVTM, CDR2 ANQGSEA. CDR3 in DNA: TGCAGCGTAAGGGACCTCAGCTCCTACGAGCAGTACTTC. This encodes CSVRDLSSYEQYF.

J is TRBJ2-1 and V is TRBV28; a possible D gene is TRBD2 (5 bases). V was clipped by 7 bases and J by 5 bases, with 12 bases between them. The germline V gene has CDR1 MDHEN and CDR2 SYDVKM. This CDR3 spans 13 amino acids. The CDR3 sequence is CASKSGLDNEQFF. The DNA of the CDR3 is TGTGCCAGCAAATCGGGGTTAGACAATGAGCAGTTCTTC.

The V gene is TRBV9, the J gene TRBJ2-7, with 7 bases lining up with TRBD1. Germline V gives CDR1 SGDLS, CDR2 YYNGEE. CDR3 size: 15 residues. V lost 3 bases to trimming and J lost 4 bases; unmatched junction nucleotides: 10. CDR3 nucleotide sequence: TGTGCCAGCAGCGCGCAACAGGGGAGAGGGTACGAGCAGTACTTC. The encoded protein is CASSAQQGRGYEQYF. The full variable domain, rest sourced from reference TRBV9 and TRBJ2-7, is DSGVTQTPKHLITATGQRVTLRCSPRSGDLSVYWYQQSLDQGLQFLIQYYNGEERAKGNILERFSAQQFPDLHSELNLSSLELGDSALYFCASSAQQGRGYEQYFGPGTRLTVT.

CDR3: CASSSRLDNEQFF. Here the CDR3 DNA reads TGTGCCAGCAGCTCAAGATTGGACAATGAGCAGTTCTTC. The gene calls are TRBV4-2 and TRBJ2-1; no firm D call. CDR1 LGHNA and CDR2 YNFKEQ come from the germline V gene. Trimming took 5 bases from V and 5 from J, leaving 10 bases between them. This CDR3 is built from 13 residues.

This clonotype has a handful of counts. V usage is TRBV12-3 or TRBV12-4 and J usage is TRBJ2-1; tentative D call: TRBD2 (5 bases). This CDR3 has 14 residues. The germline V and J ends were trimmed by 2 bases and 9 bases, with 14 bases remaining between them. Written as DNA, the CDR3 is TGTGCCAGCAGTTTAAACACGGGATTTACTGAGCAGTTCTTC. Amino acid sequence: CASSLNTGFTEQFF.